A single sample is the source of the 19 T cell receptor beta chains below, sequenced in a study of blood T cell repertoires in COVID-19. Using immunoSEQ multiplex PCR, the repertoire was profiled, and TCRdb retains in-frame clones only, with some absent. The sample shows just over 95,000 clones, about 80% of them seen only once. Sequencing was carried out using peripheral blood. The receptors here all came from a man aged 60-69 years with acute or convalescent COVID-19.

V usage is TRBV10-3 and J usage is TRBJ2-5, with 13 bases aligning to TRBD2. CDR1 is ENHRY, CDR2 SYGVKD, per germline. The CDR3 has 15 amino acids. Losses at the gene ends were 3 bases for V and 4 bases for J; bases not matched to a gene: 2. DNA for the CDR3: TGTGCCATCAGTGAAGGGACTAGCGGGATAGAGACCCAGTACTTC. It translates to CAISEGTSGIETQYF.

The chain couples TRBV6-5 to TRBJ1-2; a possible D gene is TRBD1 (5 bases). Trimming took 6 bases from V and 4 from J, leaving 12 bases between them. This CDR3 has 13 amino acids. The germline CDR1 and CDR2 sequences are MNHEY and SVGAGI. CDR3 sequence (DNA): TGTGCCAGCAGCCCCGGGGGGTCCTATGGCTACACCTTC. This sequence encodes CASSPGGSYGYTF.

V usage is TRBV27 and J usage is TRBJ1-5; TRBD1 agrees at 8 bases. Looked up from germline, CDR1 is MNHEY and CDR2 is SMNVEV (reference sequence). This CDR3 has 14 amino acids. The ends lost 6 bases at V and 6 bases at J; junction bases unmatched: 7. The CDR3, as DNA: TGTGCCAGCAGAACTGGACAGGGAAGTCAGCCCCAGCATTTT. Translation gives CASRTGQGSQPQHF.

This clone was counted a few times. The gene calls are TRBV7-2 and TRBJ2-5; 11 bases fit TRBD2. Germline V CDR1 and CDR2: SGHTA, FQGNSA. This CDR3 comprises 14 residues. The J segment lost 5 bases and the V segment lost 5 bases, leaving 4 bases of the junction unmatched. In nucleotides, the CDR3 is TGTGCCAGCAGCGACACTAGCGGGGGCGAGACCCAGTACTTC. Translated: CASSDTSGGETQYF.

CDR3 region: CASSRPGTASYEQYF. As DNA, the CDR3 is TGTGCCAGCAGCCGTCCCGGGACAGCGTCCTACGAGCAGTACTTC. The chain recombines TRBV3-1 (or the pseudogene TRBV3-2) with TRBJ2-7; 7 bases fit TRBD1. Germline values: CDR1 LGHDT, CDR2 YNNKEL (reference sequence). This CDR3 is 15 amino acids long. V was pared by 4 bases and J by 1 base, with 7 bases of the junction left unmatched.

This clone appeared a single time. V is TRBV18 and J is TRBJ1-6; D is undetermined. V was cut by 3 bases and J by 0 bases, with 3 bases left in between. Germline CDR1 KGHSH, CDR2 LQKENI. This CDR3 spans 14 amino acids. CDR3 in amino acids: CASSPSSYNSPLHF. CDR3 DNA: TGTGCCAGCTCACCCAGCTCCTATAATTCACCCCTCCACTTT. The complete variable domain, with remaining parts taken from reference TRBV18 and TRBJ1-6, reads NAGVMQNPRHLVRRRGQEARLRCSPMKGHSHVYWYRQLPEEGLKFMVYLQKENIIDESGMPKERFSAEFPKEGPSILRIQQVVRGDSAAYFCASSPSSYNSPLHFGNGTRLTVT.

The chain uses TRBV3-1 (or the pseudogene TRBV3-2) and TRBJ1-3; no reliable D call. This CDR3 region has 12 residues. The V gene lost 4 bases and the J gene lost 4 bases, with 5 bases spanning the gap. Germline assignment: CDR1 LGHDT and CDR2 YNNKEL (reference sequence). The CDR3 DNA reads as TGTGCCAGCAGCCCCGTCGGAAACACCATATATTTT. It yields the protein CASSPVGNTIYF.

This clone appeared a single time. CDR3 in amino acids: CAIRGQVGSPLHF. CDR3 sequence (DNA): TGTGCCATCCGGGGACAAGTCGGATCACCCCTCCACTTT. The chain carries TRBV12-3 or TRBV12-4 and TRBJ1-6; the D gene is possibly TRBD1 (6 bases). The CDR3 has 13 residues. Trimming shortened V by 10 bases and J by 10 bases, and 17 bases separated the two germline ends.

The chain links TRBV27 to TRBJ1-6; tentative D call: TRBD1 (5 bases). This CDR3 region has 15 residues. CDR1 MNHEY and CDR2 SMNVEV come from the germline V gene (reference sequence). Trimming stripped 3 bases from V and 7 bases from J, with 13 bases between. Written as DNA, the CDR3 is TGTGCCAGCAGTTTGGGTAGGCCAGGGAATTCACCCCTCCACTTT. This sequence encodes CASSLGRPGNSPLHF.

The V call is TRBV19, the J call TRBJ1-1, with 8 bases identical to TRBD1. With V trimmed by 5 bases and J by 4 bases, 6 bases remained unmatched. The CDR3 runs to 14 residues. Germline V gene lookup returns CDR1 LNHDA and CDR2 SQIVND (reference sequence). Here the CDR3 reads CASSAQGAGTEAFF. The CDR3 region has the DNA TGTGCCAGTAGTGCGCAGGGGGCAGGCACTGAAGCTTTCTTT.

The gene calls are TRBV2 and TRBJ1-1, with a possible D match to TRBD1 (5 bases). Trimming shortened V by 4 bases and J by 1 base, and 10 bases separated the two germline ends. Germline loops: CDR1 SNHLY, CDR2 FYNNEI. The CDR3 length is 14 residues. CDR3 coding DNA: TGTGCCAGCAGTGCCACGACAGCGAACACTGAAGCTTTCTTT. Its translation is CASSATTANTEAFF.

The DNA for the CDR3 is TGTGCCAGCAGCTTAGATGCAGGGGGAGGCTACACCTTC. This translates into CASSLDAGGGYTF. V is TRBV7-9 and J is TRBJ1-2; TRBD1 aligns across 7 bases. V dropped 1 base and J dropped 8; count of bases not matched to a gene: 4. This CDR3 has 13 residues. The germline V gene encodes CDR1 SEHNR and CDR2 FQNEAQ (reference sequence).

This chain links TRBV11-3 with TRBJ2-6; D perhaps matches TRBD2 (6 bases). Trimming removed 4 bases from V and 0 bases from J, with 13 bases in between. The V gene's germline CDR1 is SGHNT and CDR2 YENEEA. The CDR3 runs 17 residues. This chain's CDR3 is CASSYGGSLSGANVLTF. The CDR3 nucleotides are TGTGCCAGCAGCTACGGAGGGTCCCTCTCTGGGGCCAACGTCCTGACTTTC. Using reference TRBV11-3 and TRBJ2-6 for the parts outside the CDR3, the full variable domain is EAGVVQSPRYKIIEKKQPVAFWCNPISGHNTLYWYLQNLGQGPELLIRYENEEAVDDSQLPKDRFSAERLKGVDSTLKIQPAELGDSAVYLCASSYGGSLSGANVLTFGAGSRLTVL.

V gene TRBV5-4 combines with J gene TRBJ2-1; 9 bases agree with TRBD2. Germline lookup yields CDR1 SGHNT and CDR2 YYREEE (reference sequence). Trimming at V came to 2 bases and at J to 7 bases, leaving 7 bases not matched to a gene. This CDR3 has 15 residues. CDR3 bases: TGTGCCAGCAGCTTAATAGCGGGAGCGGGTAATGAGCAGTTCTTC. This gives the protein CASSLIAGAGNEQFF.

This chain joins TRBV6-5 and TRBJ1-2, with 8 bases aligning to TRBD1. The CDR3 extends over 14 amino acids. After removal of 6 bases from V and 8 bases from J, the junction contained 11 bases not matched to a gene. Germline CDR1 and CDR2: MNHEY and SVGAGI. The CDR3 DNA reads as TGTGCCAGCAGGGCCCCGGGACAGGCTAGAGGCTACACCTTC. This gives the protein CASRAPGQARGYTF.

The chain couples TRBV6-5 to TRBJ2-3; perhaps TRBD2 as D (6 bases). The V and J ends lost 5 bases and 4 bases respectively, with 10 bases between them. Germline values: CDR1 MNHEY, CDR2 SVGAGI. This CDR3 has 13 residues. As DNA, the CDR3 is TGTGCCAGCAGTCTGACTAGTTCAGATACGCAGTATTTT. This translates into CASSLTSSDTQYF.

This clone showed up just a few times. The chain couples TRBV11-3 to TRBJ1-2; 10 nucleotides match TRBD1. After removal of 5 bases from V and 8 bases from J, the junction contained 11 bases not matched to a gene. The CDR3 is 15 amino acids. CDR1 and CDR2 (germline): SGHNT, YENEEA. The CDR3 loop is CASSTPGQGVGGYTF. CDR3 nucleotide sequence: TGTGCCAGCAGCACACCCGGACAGGGGGTAGGGGGCTACACCTTC.

The gene calls are TRBV30 and TRBJ2-3, with TRBD1 identical over 8 bases. V gave up 0 bases and J gave up 5 bases; unmatched junction bases: 4. The germline CDR1 and CDR2 sequences are GTSNPN and SVGIG (reference sequence). The CDR3 extends over 14 amino acids. DNA for the CDR3: TGTGCCTGGAGTGTGACAGGGGTTGAAGATACGCAGTATTTT. Translated: CAWSVTGVEDTQYF.

The chain joins TRBV3-1 (or the pseudogene TRBV3-2) to TRBJ1-1; 8 nucleotides align to TRBD1. Trimming at V came to 1 base and at J to 1 base, leaving 5 bases not matched to a gene. Germline loops: CDR1 LGHDT, CDR2 YNNKEL (reference sequence). This CDR3 is 16 amino acids long. For the CDR3, the DNA is TGTGCCAGCAGCCAAGCGGCAGGGGGCAAGAACACTGAAGCTTTCTTT. Its translation: CASSQAAGGKNTEAFF.